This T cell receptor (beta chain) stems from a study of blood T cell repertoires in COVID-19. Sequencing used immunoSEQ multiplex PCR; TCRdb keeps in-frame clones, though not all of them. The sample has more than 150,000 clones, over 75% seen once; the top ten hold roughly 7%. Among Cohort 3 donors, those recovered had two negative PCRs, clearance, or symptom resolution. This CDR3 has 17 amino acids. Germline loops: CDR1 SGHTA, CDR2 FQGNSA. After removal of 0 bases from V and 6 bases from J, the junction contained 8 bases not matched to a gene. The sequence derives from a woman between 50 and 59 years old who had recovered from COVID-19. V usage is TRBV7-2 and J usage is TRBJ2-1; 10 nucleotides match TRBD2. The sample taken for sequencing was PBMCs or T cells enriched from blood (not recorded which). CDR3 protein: CASSLAEGAGGGNEQFF. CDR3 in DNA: TGTGCCAGCAGCTTAGCGGAGGGAGCGGGAGGGGGCAATGAGCAGTTCTTC.